This TCR beta chain originates from a study of monozygotic twins with inflammatory bowel disease. No DNA is given; TCRdb re-called the 5' RACE reads and lists each CDR3 protein once. The table lists roughly 150,000 distinct CDR3 sequences. Broader study findings: Heterogeneous immunosuppressive treatment regimens may have introduced variability into patient repertoires.

Germline V lookup: CDR1 LGHNA, CDR2 YSLEER. The CDR3 runs to 14 residues. Turning to this clonotype: Its antigen is as yet unknown.

The specimen sequenced was blood. This TCR was sampled from a human donor with ulcerative colitis or Crohn's disease, or a healthy co-twin of an affected twin (not recorded which). The genes are TRBV4-3 and TRBJ2-1; TCRdb lists TRBD2, though no DNA is available to test this call. The CDR3 region is CASSQGGLATEQFF.